This TCR beta chain is from a study of T cell responses to AZD1222 COVID-19 vaccine (dated by TCRdb to about 2021). Background for the entire study: AZD1222 recipients with second doses at about 4 weeks or about 12 weeks were pooled, because spike-specific TCR depth and breadth did not differ between schedules. A total of approximately 250 trial participants underwent TCR sequencing, of whom nearly 210 had received two doses of AZD1222 and some 25 had received two doses of the MenACWY control vaccine. Trial participants were enrolled by age into subgroups of 18-55, 56-69 and 70-plus years, and approximately 150, 30 and 60 TCR-sequenced participants, respectively, were included in these subgroups.

Broader findings and caveats from the paper: Most participants were white British and females outnumbered males, and the authors suggested that clonal diversity may have been underestimated. No day 14 peak-response samples were available, so repertoires were characterized only after the peak T cell response. In the small 56-69-year group, the increase in depth fell short of significance, most likely because of low power. Spike-specific TCR breadth and depth rose significantly after two AZD1222 doses compared with day 0 and with MenACWY recipients. The whole spike protein was spanned by vaccine-associated CD4 TCRs, and dominant responses were seen in regions 160-218 and 743-854. Reportedly, close to half of the unique spike-specific TCRs recognized epitopes lying outside the regions that are mutated in the B.1.351 and B.1.1.7 variants. Conclusions about previously exposed vaccinees are limited because only six or seven AZD1222 recipients were SARS-CoV-2 seropositive at baseline.

The germline V gene encodes CDR1 DFQATT and CDR2 SNEGSKA (reference sequence). Its CDR3 holds 14 amino acids, cysteine through phenylalanine. The kept DNA is CDR3 alone, 42 bases in frame from the first base. The germline V and J ends show losses of 3 bases and 9 bases respectively, and no gene match explains 5 bases of the junction. Worth noting for this clone: The clone's antigen remains unknown. Qualities for individual bases were not recorded, and no much larger clone is one base off.

This specimen's time point label, interpreted: baseline before first vaccination. Samples from vaccinated people were obtained from the UK trials COV001 and COV002, which included a single-blind randomized controlled phase 2/3 trial of AZD1222 (ChAdOx1 nCoV-19) in healthy adults. Trial participant PBMC samples were collected at day 0 and day 28 after the second dose for TCRbeta chain sequencing. The CDR3 regions of human TCRbeta chains were analyzed by immunosequencing. In the original analysis: TCRs in the repertoires were matched against a reference library of SARS-CoV-2-specific TCRs that had been generated with the MIRA antigen-specificity platform. Breadth was defined as the fraction of unique TCRs that were SARS-CoV-2-associated, and depth was defined as the fraction of total T cells that were SARS-CoV-2-associated. Using the MIRA data, each spike-specific TCR was assigned both to the spike region to which the TCR was reactive and to a CD4 or CD8 class. Log10-transformed breadth and depth values were compared by one-way ANOVA with Sidak's multiple comparisons tests. Not all clones reach the TCRdb copy of this immuneACCESS table, which keeps in-frame sequences only. Checked studies attribute under half of the gap to unresolved V genes and leave the rest unexplained. Clonal size and the V and J genes are those of that table, whereas D and trimming came from the DNA. This sample comprises 100,000 to 120,000 clones, approximately 88% of them detected only once. The ten largest clones take up 2% to 3% of the sample.

The sequence links TRBV20-1 to TRBJ1-6; 10 junctional bases match TRBD1. Material: peripheral blood, obtained on day 0 of AZD1222 vaccination. The sequence derives from an adult in good health. The CDR3 region has the sequence CSASYRDRGSPLHF. At the DNA level, the sequence is TGCAGTGCTAGTTACCGGGACAGGGGTTCACCCCTCCACTTT.